This is a list of T cell receptor beta chains from one sample in a study of blood T cell repertoires in COVID-19. Assay: immunoSEQ multiplex PCR; the TCRdb copy retains only in-frame clones and omits some. This table has more than 300,000 clones, 87% appearing once. Sequencing used PBMCs or T cells enriched from blood (not recorded which). These receptors all stem from a young woman who had recovered from COVID-19. Each CDR3 is given with its conserved first and last residue. Fields, in order: clone size, J gene, V gene, D gene, CDR3 protein, CDR3 DNA. A D gene is named only where the DNA matches it firmly. Rows may omit the clone size; those that give it use once, few, many or a size class.

.	TRBJ1-1	TRBV21-1	.	CASRLQGAATEAFF	TGTGCCAGCAGACTTCAGGGGGCGGCCACTGAAGCTTTCTTT
.	TRBJ1-5	TRBV7-8	.	CASSLGGGTNSNQPQHF	TGTGCCAGCAGCTTAGGAGGGGGGACTAATAGCAATCAGCCCCAGCATTTT
.	TRBJ1-5	TRBV19	TRBD1	CASTQRGTGRLSPQHF	TGTGCCAGTACCCAAAGGGGGACAGGGAGACTGTCGCCCCAGCATTTT
.	TRBJ1-1	TRBV5-4	TRBD1	CASSQDRVLNTEAFF	TGTGCCAGCAGCCAAGACAGGGTCCTTAACACTGAAGCTTTCTTT
.	TRBJ2-3	TRBV3-1/TRBV3-2	.	CASSPRGGWLVDTQYF	TGTGCCAGCAGCCCCCGCGGGGGCTGGCTCGTGGATACGCAGTATTTT
few	TRBJ1-2	TRBV20-1	.	CSAQGGGYTF	TGCAGTGCCCAGGGAGGCGGCTACACCTTC
.	TRBJ1-2	TRBV12-5	TRBD1	CASGFGQGAVYGYTF	TGTGCTAGTGGTTTCGGACAGGGGGCAGTCTATGGCTACACCTTC
.	TRBJ2-1	TRBV30	TRBD2	CAWSSSGGTSYNEQFF	TGTGCCTGGAGTTCTAGCGGGGGGACTTCCTACAATGAGCAGTTCTTC
.	TRBJ1-2	TRBV5-6	.	CASSLVLVLGYTF	TGTGCCAGCAGCTTGGTTTTAGTACTTGGCTACACCTTC
.	TRBJ1-1	TRBV14	.	CASSIKSNTEAFF	TGTGCCAGCAGCATAAAATCGAACACTGAAGCTTTCTTT
.	TRBJ1-5	TRBV6-1	.	CASSEVWTANQPQHF	TGTGCCAGCAGTGAAGTATGGACAGCGAATCAGCCCCAGCATTTT
.	TRBJ1-6	TRBV19	TRBD1	CASSLGGTVNSPLHF	TGTGCCAGCTCGTTAGGCGGGACAGTCAATTCACCCCTCCACTTT
.	TRBJ1-5	TRBV15	.	CATSTGNSNQPQHF	TGTGCCACCTCCACGGGTAATAGCAATCAGCCCCAGCATTTT
.	TRBJ2-2	TRBV5-6	.	CASTRPGQPNTGELFF	TGTGCCAGCACCCGGCCGGGACAACCGAACACCGGGGAGCTGTTTTTT
.	TRBJ1-2	TRBV4-1	.	CASSQDGVGYTF	TGCGCCAGCAGCCAAGACGGGGTTGGCTACACCTTC
.	TRBJ1-5	TRBV2	.	CASSEQELSNQPQHF	TGTGCCAGCAGTGAACAGGAACTTAGCAATCAGCCCCAGCATTTT
.	TRBJ1-1	TRBV5-1	TRBD1	CASSPGQGNTEAFF	TGCGCCAGCAGCCCCGGACAGGGGAACACTGAAGCTTTCTTT
.	TRBJ2-2	TRBV9	.	CASSLAGAGVTGELFF	TGTGCCAGCAGCCTCGCGGGGGCGGGGGTCACCGGGGAGCTGTTTTTT
.	TRBJ2-5	TRBV5-1	TRBD2	CASSPGTSGYQETQYF	TGCGCCAGCAGCCCCGGGACTAGCGGGTACCAAGAGACCCAGTACTTC
.	TRBJ1-1	TRBV24-1	TRBD1	CATSRGGRTEAFF	TGTGCCACCAGTAGAGGGGGCAGGACTGAAGCTTTCTTT
.	TRBJ2-7	TRBV2	TRBD1	CARRQIRDSSEQYF	TGTGCCAGAAGGCAAATACGGGACAGTTCCGAGCAGTACTTC
.	TRBJ2-1	TRBV4-1	.	CASSQDVLYEQFF	TGCGCCAGCAGCCAAGATGTTCTCTATGAGCAGTTCTTC
.	TRBJ1-5	TRBV5-1	.	CASSFKSGENQPQHF	TGCGCCAGCAGCTTTAAGTCCGGGGAAAATCAGCCCCAGCATTTT
once	TRBJ1-4	TRBV5-1	TRBD1	CASSLVTGGKEKLFF	TGCGCCAGCAGCTTGGTGACAGGGGGGAAGGAAAAACTGTTTTTT
.	TRBJ1-1	TRBV4-3	.	CASSQGGGGGFTEAFF	TGCGCCAGCAGCCAAGGGGGTGGAGGCGGGTTCACTGAAGCTTTCTTT
.	TRBJ1-4	TRBV15	.	CATSRGTGERVNEKLFF	TGTGCCACCAGCAGAGGGACGGGGGAGCGGGTTAATGAAAAACTGTTTTTT
.	TRBJ2-1	TRBV5-1	TRBD1	CASRNPGQSSYNEQFF	TGCGCCAGCAGAAACCCGGGACAGAGCTCCTACAATGAGCAGTTCTTC
.	TRBJ1-1	TRBV6-5	.	CASTKGLNTEAFF	TGTGCCAGCACCAAGGGGTTGAACACTGAAGCTTTCTTT
.	TRBJ2-1	TRBV2	TRBD2	CASRVSSGGYNEQFF	TGTGCCAGCAGGGTCTCTAGCGGGGGGTACAATGAGCAGTTCTTC